A selection of T cell receptor beta chains follows, all from one sample in a study of blood T cell repertoires in COVID-19. Some clones are missing from TCRdb's copy, which holds only in-frame ones; the method was immunoSEQ multiplex PCR. The sample has approximately 170,000 clones, around 81% seen once. Source material: peripheral blood. These receptors all stem from a man aged 55 to 70 with active or convalescent COVID-19. Both conserved end residues are part of each CDR3. A D gene is named only where the DNA matches it firmly. Only some rows state a clone size, as once, few, many or a class for expanded clones.

V gene	J gene	D gene	clone size	CDR3 DNA	CDR3 protein
TRBV29-1	TRBJ2-1	TRBD1	once	TGCAGCTCCCGGGACAGGGGGAGGTTCGATGAGCAGTTCTTC	CSSRDRGRFDEQFF
TRBV28	TRBJ1-5	-	-	TGTGCCAGCAGTTTATTTGGGGGGGATAGCAATCAGCCCCAGCATTTT	CASSLFGGDSNQPQHF
TRBV12-3/TRBV12-4	TRBJ1-1	-	-	TGTGCCAGCAGCGCAACAGAGAACACTGAAGCTTTCTTT	CASSATENTEAFF
TRBV2	TRBJ1-4	-	-	TGTGCCAGCAGGCTGGGGGGTGAAAAACTGTTTTTT	CASRLGGEKLFF
TRBV6-5	TRBJ2-7	TRBD1	-	TGTGCCAGCAGCGGACAGGGTTACGAGCAGTACTTC	CASSGQGYEQYF
TRBV18	TRBJ1-1	TRBD1	-	TGTGCCAGCTCACCACCGGGATTGGGGACAGGGGGTGAAGCTTTCTTT	CASSPPGLGTGGEAFF
TRBV19	TRBJ1-5	TRBD1	few	TGTGCCAGTACCTCGGGACAGGAATTTTATAGCAATCAGCCCCAGCATTTT	CASTSGQEFYSNQPQHF
TRBV2	TRBJ1-2	-	-	TGTGCCAGCAGACGGGGAACGGACCTCGGCACCTTC	CASRRGTDLGTF
TRBV18	TRBJ1-4	TRBD1	-	TGTGCCAGCTCACCCCGACAGGGGGTTGGTGAAAAACTGTTTTTT	CASSPRQGVGEKLFF
TRBV10-3	TRBJ2-3	-	-	TGTGCCATCAGTGACCAGGGGTATACGCAGTATTTT	CAISDQGYTQYF
TRBV5-1	TRBJ1-1	TRBD1	-	TGCGCCAGCAGCGGGGAGGGACAGGGGAGAGGAGCTTTCTTT	CASSGEGQGRGAFF
TRBV11-2	TRBJ1-4	-	-	TGTGCCAGCAGCCAGACAGGCTTGAATGAAAAACTGTTTTTT	CASSQTGLNEKLFF
TRBV18	TRBJ1-5	-	-	TGTGCCAGCTCTCGAAGTACGGTCAATCAGCCCCAGCATTTT	CASSRSTVNQPQHF
TRBV2	TRBJ1-2	-	-	TGTGCCAGCAGGGGGCCCGCGTATGGCTACACCTTC	CASRGPAYGYTF
TRBV19	TRBJ2-5	-	-	TGTGCCAGTAGTATCAGCCGGACAGAGTTGAGGACCCAGTACTTC	CASSISRTELRTQYF
TRBV18	TRBJ2-7	TRBD1	-	TGTGCCAGCTCACCAGCCCCGGGACAGGGCCACCGCGAGCAGTACTTC	CASSPAPGQGHREQYF
TRBV29-1	TRBJ1-1	TRBD1	-	TGCAGCGTCGAGGTGTCGGGGACAGTGAACACTGAAGCTTTCTTT	CSVEVSGTVNTEAFF
TRBV14	TRBJ2-1	TRBD2	-	TGTGCCAGCAGCCAATCGGGGGATAGGACTAGCGGGGGAAGGCAGTTCTTC	CASSQSGDRTSGGRQFF
TRBV5-8	TRBJ1-4	-	-	TGTGCCAGCAGCTTGGAGATCAGGGGTAATGAAAAACTGTTTTTT	CASSLEIRGNEKLFF
TRBV2	TRBJ2-3	TRBD1	-	TGTGCCAGCAGTGGGCAGGGGGCAGATACGCAGTATTTT	CASSGQGADTQYF
TRBV24-1	TRBJ2-2	TRBD1	few	TGTGCCACCAGTGATCCATCACAGGGGTACACCGGGGAGCTGTTTTTT	CATSDPSQGYTGELFF
TRBV5-4	TRBJ1-5	TRBD1	few	TGTGCCAGCAGCACGGACAGGGCGCTCGAGCCCCAGCATTTT	CASSTDRALEPQHF
TRBV7-2	TRBJ2-1	-	once	TGTGCCAGCAGCTTAGTGGCGCGGGGCGGGAATGAGCAGTTCTTC	CASSLVARGGNEQFF
TRBV5-1	TRBJ1-1	TRBD1	-	TGCGCCAGCAGCTTTACCGGGACAGCGAGTACTGAAGCTTTCTTT	CASSFTGTASTEAFF
TRBV5-4	TRBJ1-4	-	-	TGTGCCAGCCAGGATGCAACTAATGAAAAACTGTTTTTT	CASQDATNEKLFF
TRBV3-1/TRBV3-2	TRBJ2-3	TRBD2	-	TGTGCCAGCAGCCAAGACCAATCGCCTAGCGGGGGGCCGAAGAGATTT	CASSQDQSPSGGPKRF
TRBV27	TRBJ2-6	-	-	TGTGCCAGCAGTTCGGTATCAGGGGCCTCCCGTGGGGCCAACGTCCTGACTTTC	CASSSVSGASRGANVLTF
TRBV19	TRBJ2-1	TRBD2	-	TGTGCCAGTAGTATCGGACTAGCGGGAATACTCTACAATGAGCAGTTCTTC	CASSIGLAGILYNEQFF
TRBV19	TRBJ2-7	-	-	TGTGCCAGTAGTGTTGACAGGACGAGCTCCTACGAGCAGTACTTC	CASSVDRTSSYEQYF
TRBV12-3/TRBV12-4	TRBJ2-7	-	few	TGTGCCAGCAGTTTAGATAGAACCCGCGAGCAGTACTTC	CASSLDRTREQYF
TRBV2	TRBJ1-4	TRBD1	few	TGTGCCAGCAGTGGGACAGGGGATAATGAAAAACTGTTTTTT	CASSGTGDNEKLFF
TRBV19	TRBJ1-5	-	-	TGTGCCAGCCGGGGAGGGGACGGGGTTCGCAATCAGCCCCAGCATTTT	CASRGGDGVRNQPQHF
TRBV9	TRBJ1-2	TRBD1	-	TGTGCCAGCAGCGAAGGAGGGGGCGGAGGGGGTTATGGCTACACCTTC	CASSEGGGGGGYGYTF
TRBV9	TRBJ1-1	-	-	TGTGCCAGCAGCGGACAGTACACTGAAGCTTTCTTT	CASSGQYTEAFF
TRBV6-5	TRBJ2-2	-	-	TGTGCCAGCAGTTTGACTCGGGGCGGGGAGCTGTTTTTT	CASSLTRGGELFF
TRBV3-1/TRBV3-2	TRBJ2-2	TRBD2	-	TGTGCCAGCAGCCAAGTGAGGGGTAGCGGGAGGTCGAACACCGGGGAGCTGTTTTTT	CASSQVRGSGRSNTGELFF
TRBV12-3/TRBV12-4	TRBJ2-7	-	-	TGTGCCAGCAGTTTTGGAGGGTTCTACGAGCAGTACTTC	CASSFGGFYEQYF
TRBV19	TRBJ2-7	-	-	TGTGCCAGTAGTAATCAGGGCGCCCACTCCTACGAGCAGTACTTC	CASSNQGAHSYEQYF
TRBV7-2	TRBJ2-5	-	-	TGTGCCAGCAGCCCTCGCAGGGATGGGTTAGAGACCCAGTACTTC	CASSPRRDGLETQYF
TRBV11-2	TRBJ1-6	TRBD1	few	TGTGCCAGCAGCTTAAACTGGGGGACAGTCAATTCACCCCTCCACTTT	CASSLNWGTVNSPLHF
TRBV2	TRBJ2-7	TRBD2	-	TGTGCCAGCAGGAGGGTCCCCGCCGCGGGGGGTGACGAGCAGTACTTC	CASRRVPAAGGDEQYF
TRBV27	TRBJ2-2	-	once	TGTGCCAGCAGTTCAACTAACACCGGGGAGCTGTTTTTT	CASSSTNTGELFF